This TCR beta chain appears in the sequencing data of a study of identical twins. This clonotype was picked up many times. V lost 6 bases and J 0 bases, leaving 14 bases between the germline ends. The CDR3 contains 15 residues. Germline lookup yields CDR1 ENHRY and CDR2 SYGVKD. Each CDR3 protein is one row after TCRdb ran MiXCR on the 5' RACE reads. Of more than 650,000 distinct CDR3 sequences in the sample, 5.5% to 6.5% are singletons; the top ten hold about 2%. Sequenced input: naive T cells sorted from blood. The source is a man between 18 and 29 years old in good health. The V and J genes are TRBV10-3 and TRBJ1-1; D unclear. The CDR3 here is CAIRVGSSVNTEAFF. CDR3 DNA: TGTGCCATCAGGGTAGGGAGCTCCGTGAACACTGAAGCTTTCTTT.